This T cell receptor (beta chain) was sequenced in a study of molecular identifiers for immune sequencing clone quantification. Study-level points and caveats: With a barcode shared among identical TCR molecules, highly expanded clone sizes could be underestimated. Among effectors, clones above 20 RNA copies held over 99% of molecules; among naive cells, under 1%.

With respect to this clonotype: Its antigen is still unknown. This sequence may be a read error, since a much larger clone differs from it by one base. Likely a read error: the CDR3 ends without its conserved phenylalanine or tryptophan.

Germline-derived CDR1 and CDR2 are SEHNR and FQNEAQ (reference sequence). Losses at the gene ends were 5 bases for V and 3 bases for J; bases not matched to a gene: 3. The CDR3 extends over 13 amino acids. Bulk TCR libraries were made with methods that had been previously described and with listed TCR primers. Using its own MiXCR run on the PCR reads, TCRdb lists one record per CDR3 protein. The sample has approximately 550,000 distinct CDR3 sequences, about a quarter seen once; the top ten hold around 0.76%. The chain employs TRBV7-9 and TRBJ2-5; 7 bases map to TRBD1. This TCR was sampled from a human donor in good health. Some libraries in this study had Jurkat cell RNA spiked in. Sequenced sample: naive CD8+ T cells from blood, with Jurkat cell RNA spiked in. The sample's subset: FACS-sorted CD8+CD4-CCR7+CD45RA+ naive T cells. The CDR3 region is CASSPTGKETQYL. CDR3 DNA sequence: TGTGCCAGCAGCCCGACAGGGAAAGAGACCCAGTACCTC.